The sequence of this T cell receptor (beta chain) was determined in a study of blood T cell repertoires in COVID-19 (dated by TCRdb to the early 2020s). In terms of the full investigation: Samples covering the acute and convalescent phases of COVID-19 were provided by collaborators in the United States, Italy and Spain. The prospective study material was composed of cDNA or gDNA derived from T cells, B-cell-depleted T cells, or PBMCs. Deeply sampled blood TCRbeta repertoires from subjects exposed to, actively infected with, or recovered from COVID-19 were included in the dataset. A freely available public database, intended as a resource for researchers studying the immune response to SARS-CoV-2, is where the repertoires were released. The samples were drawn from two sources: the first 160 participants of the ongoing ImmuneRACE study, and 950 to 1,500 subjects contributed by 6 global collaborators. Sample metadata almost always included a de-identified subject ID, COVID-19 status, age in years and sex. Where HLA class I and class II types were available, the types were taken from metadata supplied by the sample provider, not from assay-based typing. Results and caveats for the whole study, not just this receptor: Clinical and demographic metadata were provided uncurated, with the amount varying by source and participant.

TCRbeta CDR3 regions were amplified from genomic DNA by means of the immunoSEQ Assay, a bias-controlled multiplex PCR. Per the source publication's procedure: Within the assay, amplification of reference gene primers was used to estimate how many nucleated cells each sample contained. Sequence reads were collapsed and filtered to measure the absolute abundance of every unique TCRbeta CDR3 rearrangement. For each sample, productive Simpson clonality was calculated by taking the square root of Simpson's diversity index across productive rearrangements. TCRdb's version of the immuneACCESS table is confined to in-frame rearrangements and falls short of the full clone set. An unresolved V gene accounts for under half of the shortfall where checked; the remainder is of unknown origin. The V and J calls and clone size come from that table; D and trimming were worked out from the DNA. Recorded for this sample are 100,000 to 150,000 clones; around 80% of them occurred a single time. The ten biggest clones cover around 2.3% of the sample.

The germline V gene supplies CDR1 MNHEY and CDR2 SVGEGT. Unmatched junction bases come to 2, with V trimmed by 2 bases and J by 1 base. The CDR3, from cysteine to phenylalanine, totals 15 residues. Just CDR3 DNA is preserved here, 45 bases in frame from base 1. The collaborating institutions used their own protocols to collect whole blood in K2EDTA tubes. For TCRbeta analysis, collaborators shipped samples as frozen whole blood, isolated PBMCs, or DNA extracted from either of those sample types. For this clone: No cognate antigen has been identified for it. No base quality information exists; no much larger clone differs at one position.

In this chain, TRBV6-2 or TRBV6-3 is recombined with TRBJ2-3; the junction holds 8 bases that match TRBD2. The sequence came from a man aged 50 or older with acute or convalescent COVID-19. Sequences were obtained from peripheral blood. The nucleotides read TGTGCCAGCAGTTACGGGCGGGAGGGCACAGATACGCAGTATTTT. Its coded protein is CASSYGREGTDTQYF.